These T cell receptor beta chains were read from a single sample in a study of cytomegalovirus exposure and HLA in healthy donors. Some clones are missing from TCRdb's copy, which holds only in-frame ones; the method was immunoSEQ multiplex PCR. The sample shows roughly 100,000 clones, approximately 86% of them seen only once. Sequenced: PBMCs. These receptors were taken from a man younger than 30 in good health and CMV-seronegative. Both conserved end residues are part of each CDR3. D genes are given only for firm matches. Part of the rows lack a size; the others show once, few, many or a class for expanded clones.

d_call	v_call	clone_size	j_call	cdr3_aa	cdr3_nt
-	TRBV9	-	TRBJ2-1	CASSVGRVSNEQFF	TGTGCCAGCAGCGTAGGTCGGGTCTCCAATGAGCAGTTCTTC
-	TRBV27	-	TRBJ1-3	CASSKQQTGGNTIYF	TGTGCCAGCAGTAAACAGCAAACGGGAGGAAACACCATATATTTT
-	TRBV6-6	-	TRBJ2-7	CAGPHWAIYSSYEQYF	TGTGCCGGCCCCCACTGGGCAATATACAGCTCCTACGAGCAGTACTTC
-	TRBV10-3	-	TRBJ1-3	CAITRSDSGNTIYF	TGTGCCATCACCAGATCCGACTCTGGAAACACCATATATTTT
TRBD1	TRBV6-5	-	TRBJ1-2	CASATGPTYGYTF	TGTGCCAGTGCGACAGGGCCTACCTATGGCTACACCTTC
-	TRBV21-1	-	TRBJ2-1	CASSKALRVGQFF	TGTGCCAGCAGCAAAGCGCTCCGGGTCGGTCAGTTCTTC
-	TRBV18	-	TRBJ2-3	CASSPIGVADTQYF	TGTGCCAGCTCACCCATAGGGGTAGCAGATACGCAGTATTTT
TRBD1	TRBV5-1	-	TRBJ2-7	CASSLGTGGLEQYF	TGCGCCAGCAGCTTGGGGACAGGGGGGCTGGAGCAGTACTTC
-	TRBV5-1	-	TRBJ1-3	CASSPAGGNTIYF	TGCGCCAGCAGCCCCGCAGGGGGAAACACCATATATTTT
TRBD1	TRBV10-3	-	TRBJ1-1	CAISDGQERGWAFF	TGTGCCATCAGTGACGGACAGGAGAGGGGGTGGGCTTTCTTT
TRBD1	TRBV27	-	TRBJ1-2	CASRGQLFYGYTF	TGTGCCAGCAGGGGACAGCTCTTCTATGGCTACACCTTC
-	TRBV6-6	-	TRBJ1-1	CASRQGTVNTEAFF	TGTGCCAGCCGTCAGGGCACGGTGAACACTGAAGCTTTCTTT
TRBD1	TRBV6-5	-	TRBJ1-2	CASRRGTGTHAGYTF	TGTGCCAGCAGGCGTGGGACAGGGACCCACGCTGGCTACACCTTC
TRBD1	TRBV5-8	-	TRBJ2-7	CASSSFRTGGSREQYF	TGTGCCAGCAGCTCTTTTCGGACAGGGGGCTCTCGGGAGCAGTACTTC
-	TRBV5-1	few	TRBJ1-5	CASSLALHQPQHF	TGCGCCAGCAGCTTGGCGCTACATCAGCCCCAGCATTTT
TRBD1	TRBV28	-	TRBJ2-7	CASSLTGNSYEQYF	TGTGCCAGCAGTTTGACAGGGAACTCCTACGAGCAGTACTTC
-	TRBV18	-	TRBJ1-4	CASSPWEGEKLFF	TGTGCCAGCTCACCGTGGGAGGGTGAAAAACTGTTTTTT
TRBD2	TRBV10-1	few	TRBJ2-1	CASRPDDSGRGSYNEQFF	TGCGCCAGCAGGCCTGACGATAGCGGGAGGGGGTCCTACAATGAGCAGTTCTTC
TRBD1	TRBV30	-	TRBJ1-2	CAWSVPTQPGQGYGYTF	TGTGCCTGGAGTGTCCCTACCCAGCCGGGACAGGGGTATGGCTACACCTTC
TRBD2	TRBV5-1	once	TRBJ2-3	CASSLGRSGRLGQYF	TGCGCCAGCAGCTTGGGACGCAGCGGGAGACTCGGGCAGTATTTT
-	TRBV6-4	once	TRBJ1-5	CAGLGNRVRQPQHF	TGTGCCGGACTGGGGAATAGGGTTCGTCAGCCCCAGCATTTT
TRBD1	TRBV5-4	-	TRBJ2-3	CASSTGQGNTDTQYF	TGTGCCAGCAGCACCGGACAGGGAAACACAGATACGCAGTATTTT
-	TRBV7-3	-	TRBJ2-2	CASSFTGIGTGELFF	TGTGCCAGCAGCTTTACAGGGATCGGCACCGGGGAGCTGTTTTTT
TRBD1	TRBV2	-	TRBJ2-7	CASKGQAAIYEQYF	TGTGCCAGCAAAGGACAGGCTGCTATCTACGAGCAGTACTTC
TRBD2	TRBV11-2	-	TRBJ2-7	CASSLGGTSGMMYEQYF	TGTGCCAGCAGCCTAGGGGGGACTAGCGGGATGATGTACGAGCAGTACTTC
TRBD2	TRBV7-6	-	TRBJ2-3	CASSLVASGLTDTQYF	TGTGCCAGCAGCTTAGTGGCTAGCGGGCTAACAGATACGCAGTATTTT
-	TRBV5-4	-	TRBJ2-7	CASSLDSTYEQYF	TGTGCCAGCAGCTTAGACAGTACCTACGAGCAGTACTTC
TRBD1	TRBV28	-	TRBJ2-7	CASSLEGQGADEQYF	TGTGCCAGCAGTTTAGAGGGACAGGGGGCGGATGAGCAGTACTTC
-	TRBV4-2	-	TRBJ1-1	CASSHPQGNTEAFF	TGTGCCAGCAGCCACCCACAGGGGAACACTGAAGCTTTCTTT
TRBD1	TRBV5-1	-	TRBJ1-4	CASSWDRVGEKLFF	TGCGCCAGCAGCTGGGACAGGGTGGGGGAAAAACTGTTTTTT
-	TRBV18	few	TRBJ1-1	CASSPGTFEAFF	TGTGCCAGCTCACCAGGGACATTTGAAGCTTTCTTT
-	TRBV14	few	TRBJ1-3	CASRPSSGNTIYF	TGTGCCTCGAGGCCGAGCTCTGGAAACACCATATATTTT
TRBD2	TRBV7-7	-	TRBJ2-2	CASSLGLAGETPGELFF	TGTGCCAGCAGCCTGGGACTAGCGGGAGAAACCCCCGGGGAGCTGTTTTTT
-	TRBV7-3	-	TRBJ1-1	CASSSSLNTEAFF	TGTGCCAGCAGCTCATCATTGAACACTGAAGCTTTCTTT
-	TRBV6-5	-	TRBJ1-2	CASSYSGRGGYTF	TGTGCCAGCAGTTACTCGGGTAGGGGTGGCTACACCTTC
-	TRBV28	-	TRBJ2-7	CASRSTGLQAYEQYF	TGTGCCAGCAGGTCCACGGGACTCCAGGCCTACGAGCAGTACTTC
TRBD2	TRBV29-1	once	TRBJ2-1	CSVVTAGGFEQFF	TGCAGCGTTGTTACAGCGGGAGGGTTTGAGCAGTTCTTC
TRBD2	TRBV5-1	-	TRBJ2-7	CASSFIAGQSYEQYF	TGCGCCAGCAGCTTTATAGCGGGCCAGTCCTACGAGCAGTACTTC
-	TRBV6-1	-	TRBJ2-2	CASSEASVNTGELFF	TGTGCCAGCAGTGAAGCTAGCGTTAACACCGGGGAGCTGTTTTTT
-	TRBV5-1	-	TRBJ1-5	CASSLGGARGNQPQHF	TGCGCCAGCAGCTTGGGTGGGGCTAGGGGCAATCAGCCCCAGCATTTT
-	TRBV9	-	TRBJ1-2	CASSAPGGAVRGYTF	TGTGCCAGCAGCGCCCCGGGTGGGGCTGTACGTGGCTACACCTTC
-	TRBV7-8	-	TRBJ2-1	CASSFAGHSYNEQFF	TGTGCCAGCAGCTTTGCGGGGCACTCCTACAATGAGCAGTTCTTC
-	TRBV5-6	-	TRBJ2-1	CASSLGVSTYNEQFF	TGTGCCAGCAGCTTGGGTGTGAGCACCTACAATGAGCAGTTCTTC
-	TRBV25-1	-	TRBJ1-2	CASRMTENYGYTF	TGTGCCAGCAGGATGACAGAAAACTATGGCTACACCTTC
-	TRBV6-5	-	TRBJ2-7	CASSYSGGKGEQYF	TGTGCCAGCAGTTACTCGGGCGGGAAGGGCGAGCAGTACTTC
TRBD2	TRBV29-1	-	TRBJ2-2	CSPMGEGVPGELFF	TGCAGCCCGATGGGGGAGGGAGTCCCCGGGGAGCTGTTTTTT
-	TRBV6-6	-	TRBJ1-1	CASMDREAFF	TGTGCCAGCATGGACAGAGAGGCTTTCTTT
TRBD1	TRBV4-3	-	TRBJ2-7	CASSQDESGGRYEQYF	TGCGCCAGCAGCCAAGATGAATCAGGGGGCCGCTACGAGCAGTACTTC
-	TRBV5-6	-	TRBJ2-1	CASSATGNEQFF	TGTGCCAGCAGCGCTACAGGGAATGAGCAGTTCTTC
-	TRBV19	-	TRBJ2-1	CASIGQPSGYEQFF	TGTGCCAGTATCGGACAGCCGAGCGGCTATGAGCAGTTCTTC
TRBD2	TRBV6-8	few	TRBJ2-5	CASRASGIQYQETQYF	TGTGCCAGCCGGGCTAGCGGGATACAGTACCAAGAGACCCAGTACTTC
-	TRBV5-8	few	TRBJ2-7	CASSLYFEASYEQYF	TGTGCCAGCAGCTTGTATTTCGAGGCTTCTTACGAGCAGTACTTC
TRBD2	TRBV28	-	TRBJ2-3	CAHGLAGVPDTQYF	TGTGCCCACGGGCTAGCGGGAGTCCCAGATACGCAGTATTTT
-	TRBV7-3	-	TRBJ2-3	CASSLTSGRTDTQYF	TGTGCCAGCAGCTTAACTAGCGGACGCACAGATACGCAGTATTTT
TRBD1	TRBV5-6	-	TRBJ2-7	CASSTPRDRGIDEQYF	TGTGCCAGCAGCACACCCCGGGACAGGGGGATCGACGAGCAGTACTTC